Described below is a single T cell receptor beta chain sequence and its context. This specimen comes from a study of radiation and T cells in renal cell carcinoma. The CDR3 runs to 16 residues. Trimming stripped 6 bases from V and 1 base from J, with 18 bases between. CDR1 and CDR2 from the germline V gene are SNHLY and FYNNEI. The assay was immunoSEQ multiplex PCR, and TCRdb's table has in-frame clones only and misses some. The sample has approximately 120,000 clones, roughly 80% seen once. Time point in this sample: baseline pretreatment blood. This sample's treatment: 15 Gy SBRT to primary tumor, nephrectomy 4 weeks later. After SBRT, blood was collected at 2 and 4 weeks, plus baseline. Clear cell pathology was present in this patient's renal cell carcinoma.

V and J are TRBV2 and TRBJ1-2; a weak D match, TRBD1 (6 bases). Here the sequenced sample was blood, taken from a patient whose treatment included radiotherapy and nephrectomy. The clonotype comes from a woman in her fifties or sixties with renal cell carcinoma. CDR3 sequence: CASSPVMGRGNYGYTF. The DNA of the CDR3 is TGTGCCAGCAGCCCTGTAATGGGCAGGGGTAACTATGGCTACACCTTC.